This is a list of T cell receptor beta chains from one sample in a study of radiation and T cells in renal cell carcinoma. Produced via immunoSEQ multiplex PCR; TCRdb's table is partial and in-frame only. The profile shows roughly 100,000 clones, 82% of them singletons. The sample here was blood, taken from a patient whose treatment included radiotherapy and nephrectomy. These receptors were collected from a man aged 55 to 70 with renal cell carcinoma. Each CDR3 is given with its conserved first and last residue. Each record gives: V gene, clone size, D gene, J gene, CDR3 protein, CDR3 DNA. The D gene is left open where the match is weak. The size field is filled for only some rows; it gives once, few, many or a size class.

V gene: TRBV5-1
clone size: NA
D gene: TRBD1
J gene: TRBJ2-7
CDR3 protein: CASSLDGRTGVEQYF
CDR3 DNA: TGCGCCAGCAGCTTGGACGGCCGGACAGGGGTCGAGCAGTACTTC

V gene: TRBV10-1
clone size: NA
D gene: TRBD2
J gene: TRBJ2-3
CDR3 protein: CASRAGLADTQYF
CDR3 DNA: TGCGCCAGCAGAGCGGGACTCGCAGATACGCAGTATTTT

V gene: TRBV7-9
clone size: NA
D gene: NA
J gene: TRBJ1-5
CDR3 protein: CASSFQAEVLNQPQHF
CDR3 DNA: TGTGCCAGCAGCTTTCAGGCAGAGGTTCTCAATCAGCCCCAGCATTTT

V gene: TRBV5-1
clone size: NA
D gene: NA
J gene: TRBJ2-5
CDR3 protein: CASSLSLETQYF
CDR3 DNA: TGCGCCAGCAGCTTATCGTTGGAGACCCAGTACTTC

V gene: TRBV7-2
clone size: many
D gene: TRBD1
J gene: TRBJ1-1
CDR3 protein: CASSLTGMNTEAFF
CDR3 DNA: TGTGCCAGCAGCTTGACAGGGATGAACACTGAAGCTTTCTTT

V gene: TRBV27
clone size: NA
D gene: NA
J gene: TRBJ1-2
CDR3 protein: CASSPHLRTGQGYTF
CDR3 DNA: TGTGCCAGCAGTCCTCACCTTCGCACAGGGCAAGGCTACACCTTC

V gene: TRBV13
clone size: NA
D gene: NA
J gene: TRBJ1-3
CDR3 protein: CASSLKLSGNTIYF
CDR3 DNA: TGTGCCAGCAGCTTGAAGCTCTCTGGAAACACCATATATTTT

V gene: TRBV27
clone size: NA
D gene: TRBD1
J gene: TRBJ1-5
CDR3 protein: CASSSGQGASHQPQHF
CDR3 DNA: TGTGCCAGCAGTTCGGGACAGGGGGCTTCTCATCAGCCCCAGCATTTT

V gene: TRBV6-5
clone size: few
D gene: NA
J gene: TRBJ1-1
CDR3 protein: CASTALNTEAFF
CDR3 DNA: TGTGCCAGCACGGCCCTGAACACTGAAGCTTTCTTT

V gene: TRBV28
clone size: NA
D gene: NA
J gene: TRBJ1-5
CDR3 protein: CASSFTGPSNQPQHF
CDR3 DNA: TGTGCCAGCAGTTTCACAGGGCCTAGCAATCAGCCCCAGCATTTT

V gene: TRBV30
clone size: NA
D gene: TRBD2
J gene: TRBJ2-1
CDR3 protein: CAWTQRGTRTYNEQFF
CDR3 DNA: TGTGCCTGGACCCAACGGGGGACTAGGACCTACAATGAGCAGTTCTTC

V gene: TRBV7-8
clone size: NA
D gene: TRBD1
J gene: TRBJ1-3
CDR3 protein: CASSLADRPSGNTIYF
CDR3 DNA: TGTGCCAGCAGCTTAGCGGACAGGCCCTCTGGAAACACCATATATTTT

V gene: TRBV5-6
clone size: NA
D gene: NA
J gene: TRBJ2-7
CDR3 protein: CASSLLSRAHEQYF
CDR3 DNA: TGTGCCAGCAGCCTATTGTCCAGGGCACACGAGCAGTACTTC

V gene: TRBV5-1
clone size: NA
D gene: NA
J gene: TRBJ1-1
CDR3 protein: CASSPKMGVLNTEAFF
CDR3 DNA: TGCGCCAGCAGCCCGAAAATGGGGGTCCTGAACACTGAAGCTTTCTTT

V gene: TRBV7-9
clone size: NA
D gene: TRBD1
J gene: TRBJ2-2
CDR3 protein: CASSLDGQGPNTGELFF
CDR3 DNA: TGTGCCAGCAGCCTCGACGGACAGGGGCCGAACACCGGGGAGCTGTTTTTT

V gene: TRBV9
clone size: NA
D gene: NA
J gene: TRBJ2-5
CDR3 protein: CASSVVAGAETQYF
CDR3 DNA: TGTGCCAGCAGCGTAGTCGCTGGGGCAGAGACCCAGTACTTC

V gene: TRBV27
clone size: NA
D gene: TRBD1
J gene: TRBJ2-7
CDR3 protein: CASSSYMTGASYEQYF
CDR3 DNA: TGTGCCAGCAGTTCTTACATGACAGGGGCATCCTACGAGCAGTACTTC

V gene: TRBV9
clone size: NA
D gene: NA
J gene: TRBJ2-3
CDR3 protein: CASSVAYSDTQYF
CDR3 DNA: TGTGCCAGCAGCGTAGCTTATTCAGATACGCAGTATTTT

V gene: TRBV7-9
clone size: NA
D gene: NA
J gene: TRBJ1-4
CDR3 protein: CASSLRDANEKLFF
CDR3 DNA: TGTGCCAGCAGCTTGAGGGACGCTAATGAAAAACTGTTTTTT

V gene: TRBV28
clone size: NA
D gene: NA
J gene: TRBJ2-7
CDR3 protein: CASSPDSRSFGEQYF
CDR3 DNA: TGTGCCAGCAGCCCCGACAGTCGTAGTTTCGGCGAGCAGTACTTC

V gene: TRBV13
clone size: NA
D gene: NA
J gene: TRBJ2-5
CDR3 protein: CASSLGSFQETQYF
CDR3 DNA: TGTGCCAGCAGCTTAGGCTCCTTCCAAGAGACCCAGTACTTC

V gene: TRBV10-1
clone size: NA
D gene: NA
J gene: TRBJ2-5
CDR3 protein: CASSEGFEETQYF
CDR3 DNA: TGCGCCAGCAGTGAGGGGTTCGAAGAGACCCAGTACTTC

V gene: TRBV5-4
clone size: NA
D gene: TRBD1
J gene: TRBJ1-1
CDR3 protein: CASSLQGAIQTEAFF
CDR3 DNA: TGTGCCAGCAGCTTGCAGGGGGCGATACAGACTGAAGCTTTCTTT

V gene: TRBV5-1
clone size: NA
D gene: NA
J gene: TRBJ1-1
CDR3 protein: CASTETAGGTEAFF
CDR3 DNA: TGCGCCAGCACCGAAACAGCCGGGGGCACTGAAGCTTTCTTT

V gene: TRBV28
clone size: NA
D gene: TRBD1
J gene: TRBJ2-7
CDR3 protein: CASSLGDRTYEQYF
CDR3 DNA: TGTGCCAGCAGTCTGGGGGACAGGACCTACGAGCAGTACTTC

V gene: TRBV5-4
clone size: few
D gene: NA
J gene: TRBJ1-1
CDR3 protein: CASSLDGRDTEAFF
CDR3 DNA: TGTGCCAGCAGCCTGGACGGGCGGGACACTGAAGCTTTCTTT

V gene: TRBV7-2
clone size: NA
D gene: NA
J gene: TRBJ1-4
CDR3 protein: CASSLGGEKEKLFF
CDR3 DNA: TGTGCCAGCAGCTTGGGGGGAGAAAAGGAAAAACTGTTTTTT

V gene: TRBV7-3
clone size: NA
D gene: TRBD1
J gene: TRBJ2-3
CDR3 protein: CASSLQGASAGDTQYF
CDR3 DNA: TGTGCCAGCAGCCTTCAGGGGGCTAGTGCTGGGGATACGCAGTATTTT

V gene: TRBV7-8
clone size: NA
D gene: TRBD1
J gene: TRBJ1-4
CDR3 protein: CASSLGRQGQGEKLFF
CDR3 DNA: TGTGCCAGCAGCTTAGGGCGACAGGGTCAAGGGGAAAAACTGTTTTTT

V gene: TRBV28
clone size: NA
D gene: TRBD2
J gene: TRBJ2-5
CDR3 protein: CASSPRLAGAQETQYF
CDR3 DNA: TGTGCCAGCAGTCCTCGACTAGCGGGGGCCCAAGAGACCCAGTACTTC

V gene: TRBV6-5
clone size: NA
D gene: NA
J gene: TRBJ1-1
CDR3 protein: CASSRGGVDTEAFF
CDR3 DNA: TGTGCCAGCAGCAGGGGAGGTGTGGACACTGAAGCTTTCTTT

V gene: TRBV10-1
clone size: NA
D gene: TRBD2
J gene: TRBJ2-3
CDR3 protein: CASSGGLAATDTQYF
CDR3 DNA: TGCGCCAGCAGTGGCGGACTAGCGGCCACAGATACGCAGTATTTT

V gene: TRBV14
clone size: NA
D gene: TRBD1
J gene: TRBJ1-4
CDR3 protein: CASSQAVGGSFEKLFF
CDR3 DNA: TGTGCCAGCAGCCAAGCAGTAGGGGGCTCCTTTGAAAAACTGTTTTTT

V gene: TRBV11-2
clone size: NA
D gene: TRBD2
J gene: TRBJ2-7
CDR3 protein: CASSLRSGGSYEQYF
CDR3 DNA: TGTGCCAGCAGCTTAAGGAGCGGGGGGTCCTACGAGCAGTACTTC

V gene: TRBV30
clone size: NA
D gene: NA
J gene: TRBJ1-1
CDR3 protein: CAWSTENGGVRSTEAFF
CDR3 DNA: TGTGCCTGGAGCACCGAAAACGGAGGGGTAAGGTCCACTGAAGCTTTCTTT

V gene: TRBV30
clone size: few
D gene: NA
J gene: TRBJ2-7
CDR3 protein: CAWSVYGPETAQYF
CDR3 DNA: TGTGCCTGGAGTGTATACGGGCCTGAGACGGCGCAGTACTTC

V gene: TRBV19
clone size: NA
D gene: TRBD1
J gene: TRBJ1-5
CDR3 protein: CASRNRDRNQPQHF
CDR3 DNA: TGTGCCAGTAGGAACCGGGACAGAAATCAGCCCCAGCATTTT

V gene: TRBV7-3
clone size: NA
D gene: NA
J gene: TRBJ2-2
CDR3 protein: CASSLGQGNTGELFF
CDR3 DNA: TGTGCCAGCAGCTTAGGGCAGGGGAACACCGGGGAGCTGTTTTTT

V gene: TRBV7-2
clone size: NA
D gene: TRBD2
J gene: TRBJ2-5
CDR3 protein: CASSLAGGRAVETQYF
CDR3 DNA: TGTGCCAGCAGCTTGGCTGGGGGGAGGGCGGTGGAGACCCAGTACTTC

V gene: TRBV7-8
clone size: NA
D gene: TRBD2
J gene: TRBJ2-7
CDR3 protein: CASTEREGLYEQYF
CDR3 DNA: TGTGCCAGCACCGAGCGGGAGGGCCTCTACGAGCAGTACTTC

V gene: TRBV2
clone size: once
D gene: NA
J gene: TRBJ2-7
CDR3 protein: CASSGGGGGAYEQYF
CDR3 DNA: TGTGCCAGCAGCGGGGGAGGCGGGGGCGCCTACGAGCAGTACTTC

V gene: TRBV28
clone size: NA
D gene: NA
J gene: TRBJ2-5
CDR3 protein: CASSLSDGQETQYF
CDR3 DNA: TGTGCCAGCAGTTTATCGGACGGCCAAGAGACCCAGTACTTC

V gene: TRBV4-1
clone size: NA
D gene: NA
J gene: TRBJ2-7
CDR3 protein: CASSQEGGSSYEQYF
CDR3 DNA: TGCGCCAGCAGCCAAGAAGGGGGGAGCTCCTACGAGCAGTACTTC

V gene: TRBV6-6
clone size: NA
D gene: NA
J gene: TRBJ1-1
CDR3 protein: CASSYRTVTTEAFF
CDR3 DNA: TGTGCCAGCAGTTACCGGACGGTGACGACTGAAGCTTTCTTT

V gene: TRBV19
clone size: NA
D gene: NA
J gene: TRBJ2-5
CDR3 protein: CASSGLGFQETQYF
CDR3 DNA: TGTGCCAGTAGCGGCCTAGGTTTCCAAGAGACCCAGTACTTC

V gene: TRBV30
clone size: NA
D gene: TRBD1
J gene: TRBJ1-2
CDR3 protein: CASEQGALNYGYTF
CDR3 DNA: TGTGCCTCGGAACAGGGGGCGCTTAACTATGGCTACACCTTC